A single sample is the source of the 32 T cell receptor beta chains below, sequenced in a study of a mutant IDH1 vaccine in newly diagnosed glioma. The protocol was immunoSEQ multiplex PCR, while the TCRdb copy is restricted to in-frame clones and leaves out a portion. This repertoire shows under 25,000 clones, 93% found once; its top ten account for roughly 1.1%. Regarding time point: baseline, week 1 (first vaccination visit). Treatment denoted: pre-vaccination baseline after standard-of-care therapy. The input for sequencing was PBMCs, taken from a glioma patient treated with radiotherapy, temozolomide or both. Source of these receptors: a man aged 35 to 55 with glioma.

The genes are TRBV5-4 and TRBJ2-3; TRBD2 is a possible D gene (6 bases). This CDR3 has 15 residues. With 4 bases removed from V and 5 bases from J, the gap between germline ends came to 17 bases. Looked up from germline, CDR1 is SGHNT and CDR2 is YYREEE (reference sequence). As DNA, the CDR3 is TGTGCCAGCAGCGCGGGACGAGGCGCAGGAGATACGCAGTATTTT. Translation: CASSAGRGAGDTQYF.

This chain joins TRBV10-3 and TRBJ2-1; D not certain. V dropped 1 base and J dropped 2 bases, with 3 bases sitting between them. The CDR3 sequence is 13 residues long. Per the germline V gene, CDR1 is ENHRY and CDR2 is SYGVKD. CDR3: CAISELTYNEQFF. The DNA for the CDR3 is TGTGCCATCAGTGAGTTGACCTACAATGAGCAGTTCTTC.

CDR3 sequence: CASRGTRLAYYEQYF. As DNA, the CDR3 is TGTGCCAGCAGGGGGACGCGACTTGCCTATTACGAGCAGTACTTC. V gene TRBV28 combines with J gene TRBJ2-7; D possibly uses TRBD1 or TRBD2 (5 bases each). V dropped 6 bases and J dropped 4 bases, with 19 bases sitting between them. This CDR3 contains 15 residues. Germline V gene lookup returns CDR1 MDHEN and CDR2 SYDVKM.

The CDR3 spells CASSLNTGFYGYTF. CDR3 DNA sequence: TGCGCCAGCAGCTTAAACACAGGGTTCTATGGCTACACCTTC. V usage is TRBV5-1 and J usage is TRBJ1-2; tentatively, D is TRBD1 (6 bases). CDR1 is SGHRS, CDR2 YFSETQ, per germline. The CDR3 is 14 residues long. With 2 bases removed from V and 4 bases from J, the gap between germline ends came to 12 bases. Looking up the rest from reference TRBV5-1 and TRBJ1-2 gives the full variable domain: KAGVTQTPRYLIKTRGQQVTLSCSPISGHRSVSWYQQTPGQGLQFLFEYFSETQRNKGNFPGRFSGRQFSNSRSEMNVSTLELGDSALYLCASSLNTGFYGYTFGSGTRLTVV.

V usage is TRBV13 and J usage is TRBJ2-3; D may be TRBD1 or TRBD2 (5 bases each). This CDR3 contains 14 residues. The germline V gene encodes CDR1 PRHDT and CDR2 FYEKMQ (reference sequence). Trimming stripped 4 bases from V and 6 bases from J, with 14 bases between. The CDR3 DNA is TGTGCCAGCAGCTCCGACACTAGGGGCGATACGCAGTATTTT. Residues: CASSSDTRGDTQYF.

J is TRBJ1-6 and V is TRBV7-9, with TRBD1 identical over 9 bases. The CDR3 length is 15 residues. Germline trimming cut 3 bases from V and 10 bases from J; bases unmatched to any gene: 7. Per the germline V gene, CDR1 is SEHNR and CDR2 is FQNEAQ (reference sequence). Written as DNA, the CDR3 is TGTGCCAGCAGCTTGGGACAGGGCGAAGGCTCACCCCTCCACTTT. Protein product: CASSLGQGEGSPLHF.

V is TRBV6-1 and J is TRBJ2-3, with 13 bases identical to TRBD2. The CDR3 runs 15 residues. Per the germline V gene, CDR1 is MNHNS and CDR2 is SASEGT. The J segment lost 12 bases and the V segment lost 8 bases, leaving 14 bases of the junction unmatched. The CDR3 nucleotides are TGTGCCAGCCTCCTCCCTACTAGCGGGAGGGCCCCCCAGTATTTT. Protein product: CASLLPTSGRAPQYF.

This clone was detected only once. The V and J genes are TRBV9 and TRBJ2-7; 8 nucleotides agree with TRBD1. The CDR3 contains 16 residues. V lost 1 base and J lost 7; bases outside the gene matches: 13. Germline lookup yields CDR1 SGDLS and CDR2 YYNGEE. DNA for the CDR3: TGTGCCAGCAGCGTAAATCCTGGGACAGGTGGTGGGGAGCAGTACTTC. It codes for CASSVNPGTGGGEQYF.

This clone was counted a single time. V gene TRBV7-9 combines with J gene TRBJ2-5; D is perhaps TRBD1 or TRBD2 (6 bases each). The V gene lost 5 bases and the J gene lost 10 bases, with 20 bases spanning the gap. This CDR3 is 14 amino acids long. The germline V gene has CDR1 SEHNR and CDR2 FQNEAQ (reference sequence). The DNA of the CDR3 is TGTGCCAGCAGCCCCCCCGGAGGGACAAGGGACCAGTACTTC. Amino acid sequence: CASSPPGGTRDQYF.

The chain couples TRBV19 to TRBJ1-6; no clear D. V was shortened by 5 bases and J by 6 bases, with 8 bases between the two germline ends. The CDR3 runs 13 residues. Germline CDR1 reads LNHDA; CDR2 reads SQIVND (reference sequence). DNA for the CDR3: TGTGCCAGTAGTTCGGCAGTTAATTCACCCCTCCACTTT. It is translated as CASSSAVNSPLHF.

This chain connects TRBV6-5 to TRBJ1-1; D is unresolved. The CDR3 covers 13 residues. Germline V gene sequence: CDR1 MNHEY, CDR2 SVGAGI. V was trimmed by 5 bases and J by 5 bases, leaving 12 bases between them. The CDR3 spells CASSPPGGTEAFF. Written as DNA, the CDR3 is TGTGCCAGCAGTCCCCCGGGAGGGACTGAAGCTTTCTTT.

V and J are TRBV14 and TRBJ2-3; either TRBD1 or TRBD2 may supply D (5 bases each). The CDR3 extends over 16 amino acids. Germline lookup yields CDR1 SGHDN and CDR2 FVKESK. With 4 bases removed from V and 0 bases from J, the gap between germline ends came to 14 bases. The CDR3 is CASSPLTGPSTDTQYF. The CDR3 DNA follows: TGTGCCAGCAGCCCCCTAACGGGACCTAGCACAGATACGCAGTATTTT.

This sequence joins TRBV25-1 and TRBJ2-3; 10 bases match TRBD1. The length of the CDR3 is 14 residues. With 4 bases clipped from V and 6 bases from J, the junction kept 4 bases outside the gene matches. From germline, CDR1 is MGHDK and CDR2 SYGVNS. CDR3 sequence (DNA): TGTGCCAGCAGTGGTTGGGACAGGGGCGATACGCAGTATTTT. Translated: CASSGWDRGDTQYF.

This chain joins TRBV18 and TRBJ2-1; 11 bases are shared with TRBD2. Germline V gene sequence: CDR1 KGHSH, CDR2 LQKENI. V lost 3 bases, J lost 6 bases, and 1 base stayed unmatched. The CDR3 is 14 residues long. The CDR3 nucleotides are TGTGCCAGCTCACCCCTAGCGGGAGGCAATGAGCAGTTCTTC. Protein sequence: CASSPLAGGNEQFF.

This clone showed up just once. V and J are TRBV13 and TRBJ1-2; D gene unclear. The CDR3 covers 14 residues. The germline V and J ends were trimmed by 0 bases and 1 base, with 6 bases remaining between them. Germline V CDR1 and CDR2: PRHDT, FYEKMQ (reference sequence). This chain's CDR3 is CASSLGRGNYGYTF. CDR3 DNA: TGTGCCAGCAGCTTAGGTCGGGGTAACTATGGCTACACCTTC.

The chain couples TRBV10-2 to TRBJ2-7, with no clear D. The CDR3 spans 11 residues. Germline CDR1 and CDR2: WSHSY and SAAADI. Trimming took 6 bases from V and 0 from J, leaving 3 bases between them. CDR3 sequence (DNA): TGCGCCAGCAGGGACTCCTACGAGCAGTACTTC. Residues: CASRDSYEQYF.

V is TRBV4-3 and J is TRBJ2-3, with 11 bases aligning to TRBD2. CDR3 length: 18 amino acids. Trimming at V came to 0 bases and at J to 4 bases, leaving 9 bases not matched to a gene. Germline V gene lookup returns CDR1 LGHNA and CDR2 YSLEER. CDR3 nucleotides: TGCGCCAGCAGCCAAGAAGCGGTAGCGGGGGGGCTCGCAGATACGCAGTATTTT. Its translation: CASSQEAVAGGLADTQYF.

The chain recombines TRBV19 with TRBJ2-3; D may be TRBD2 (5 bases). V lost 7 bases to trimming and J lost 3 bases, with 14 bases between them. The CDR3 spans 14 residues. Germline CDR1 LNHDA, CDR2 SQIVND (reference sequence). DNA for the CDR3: TGTGCCAGTAAGGCCGAGGGCCGGACAGATACGCAGTATTTT. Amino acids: CASKAEGRTDTQYF.

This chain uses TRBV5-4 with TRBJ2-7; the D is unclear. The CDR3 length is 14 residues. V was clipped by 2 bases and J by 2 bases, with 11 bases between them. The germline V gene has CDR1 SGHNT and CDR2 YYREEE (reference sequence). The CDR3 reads CASSFTETTYEQYF. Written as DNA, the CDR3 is TGTGCCAGCAGCTTTACAGAGACAACCTACGAGCAGTACTTC. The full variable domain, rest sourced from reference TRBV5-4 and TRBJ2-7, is ETGVTQSPTHLIKTRGQQVTLRCSSQSGHNTVSWYQQALGQGPQFIFQYYREEENGRGNFPPRFSGLQFPNYSSELNVNALELDDSALYLCASSFTETTYEQYFGPGTRLTVT.

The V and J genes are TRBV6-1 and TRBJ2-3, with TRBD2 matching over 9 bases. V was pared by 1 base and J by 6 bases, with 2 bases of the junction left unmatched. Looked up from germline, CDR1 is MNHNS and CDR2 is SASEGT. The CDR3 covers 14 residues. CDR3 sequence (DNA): TGTGCCAGCAGTGAAGGACTAGCGGTGGATACGCAGTATTTT. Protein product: CASSEGLAVDTQYF.

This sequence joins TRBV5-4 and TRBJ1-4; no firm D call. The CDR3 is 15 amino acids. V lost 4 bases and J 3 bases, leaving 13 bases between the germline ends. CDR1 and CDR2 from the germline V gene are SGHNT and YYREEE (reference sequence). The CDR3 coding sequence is TGTGCCAGCAGCGCCCAGTACGGGGCTAATGAAAAACTGTTTTTT. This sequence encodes CASSAQYGANEKLFF.

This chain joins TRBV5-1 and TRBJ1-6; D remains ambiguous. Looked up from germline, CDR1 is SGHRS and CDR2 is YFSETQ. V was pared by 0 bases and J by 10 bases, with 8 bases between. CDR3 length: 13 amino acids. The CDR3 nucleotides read TGCGCCAGCAGCTTGGCCGCTGGGTCACCCCTCCACTTT. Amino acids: CASSLAAGSPLHF.

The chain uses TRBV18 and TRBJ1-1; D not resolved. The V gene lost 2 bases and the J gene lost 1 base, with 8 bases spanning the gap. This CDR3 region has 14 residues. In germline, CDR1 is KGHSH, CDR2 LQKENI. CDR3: CASSPFIANTEAFF. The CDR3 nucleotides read TGTGCCAGCTCACCATTTATAGCGAACACTGAAGCTTTCTTT.

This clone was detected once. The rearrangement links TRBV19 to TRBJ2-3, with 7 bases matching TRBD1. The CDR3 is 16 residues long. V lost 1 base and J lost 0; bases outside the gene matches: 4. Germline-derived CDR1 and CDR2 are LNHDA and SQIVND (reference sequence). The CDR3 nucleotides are TGTGCCAGTAGTATAGGACAGGGATTTAGCACAGATACGCAGTATTTT. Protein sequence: CASSIGQGFSTDTQYF.

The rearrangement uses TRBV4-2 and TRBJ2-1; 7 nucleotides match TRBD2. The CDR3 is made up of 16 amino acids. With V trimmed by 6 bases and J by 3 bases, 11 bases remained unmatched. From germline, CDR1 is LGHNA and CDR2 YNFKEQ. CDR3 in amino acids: CASRGASGKDYNEQFF. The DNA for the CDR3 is TGTGCCAGCAGAGGCGCCAGCGGGAAAGACTACAATGAGCAGTTCTTC.

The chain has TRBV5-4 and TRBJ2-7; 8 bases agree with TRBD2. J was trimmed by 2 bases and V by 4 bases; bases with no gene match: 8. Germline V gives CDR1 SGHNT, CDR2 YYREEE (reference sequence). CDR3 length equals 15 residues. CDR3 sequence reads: CASSLGGSGTYEQYF. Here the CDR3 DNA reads TGTGCCAGCAGCCTGGGGGGTAGCGGGACCTACGAGCAGTACTTC.

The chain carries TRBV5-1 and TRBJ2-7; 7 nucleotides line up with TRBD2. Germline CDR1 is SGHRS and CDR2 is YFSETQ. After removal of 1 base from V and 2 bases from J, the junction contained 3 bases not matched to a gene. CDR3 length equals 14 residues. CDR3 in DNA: TGCGCCAGCAGCTTGACGGGGGGTACCTACGAGCAGTACTTC. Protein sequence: CASSLTGGTYEQYF.

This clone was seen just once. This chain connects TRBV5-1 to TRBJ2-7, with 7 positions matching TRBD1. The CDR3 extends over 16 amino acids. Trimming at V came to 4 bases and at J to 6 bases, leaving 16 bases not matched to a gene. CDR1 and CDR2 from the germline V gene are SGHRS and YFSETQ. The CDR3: CASSLRQGSAGFEQYF. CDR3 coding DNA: TGCGCCAGCAGCCTCCGACAGGGATCGGCTGGCTTCGAGCAGTACTTC. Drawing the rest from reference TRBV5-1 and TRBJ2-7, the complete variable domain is KAGVTQTPRYLIKTRGQQVTLSCSPISGHRSVSWYQQTPGQGLQFLFEYFSETQRNKGNFPGRFSGRQFSNSRSEMNVSTLELGDSALYLCASSLRQGSAGFEQYFGPGTRLTVT.

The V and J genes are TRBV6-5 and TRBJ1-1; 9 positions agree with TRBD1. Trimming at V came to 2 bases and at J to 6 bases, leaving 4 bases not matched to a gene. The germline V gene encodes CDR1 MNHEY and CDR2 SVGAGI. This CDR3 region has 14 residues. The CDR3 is CASSYTDRGPEAFF. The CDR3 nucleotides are TGTGCCAGCAGTTACACGGACAGGGGCCCTGAAGCTTTCTTT.

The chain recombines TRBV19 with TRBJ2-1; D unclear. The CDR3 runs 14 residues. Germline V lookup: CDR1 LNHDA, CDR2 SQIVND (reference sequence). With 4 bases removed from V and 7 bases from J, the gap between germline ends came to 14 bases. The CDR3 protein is CASSNAQLRNEQFF. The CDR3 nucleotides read TGTGCCAGTAGTAACGCGCAACTAAGGAATGAGCAGTTCTTC.

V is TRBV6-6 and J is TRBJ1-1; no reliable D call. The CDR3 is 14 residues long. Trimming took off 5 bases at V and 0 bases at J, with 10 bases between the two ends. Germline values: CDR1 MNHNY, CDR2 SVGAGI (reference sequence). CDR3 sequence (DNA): TGTGCCAGCAGTATCGAGACACTGAACACTGAAGCTTTCTTT. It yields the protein CASSIETLNTEAFF.

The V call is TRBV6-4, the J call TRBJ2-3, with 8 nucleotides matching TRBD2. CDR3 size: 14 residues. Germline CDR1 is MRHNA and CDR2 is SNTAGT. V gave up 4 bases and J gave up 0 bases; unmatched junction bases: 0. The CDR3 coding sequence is TGTGCCAGCAGTGCTAGCGGGAGCACAGATACGCAGTATTTT. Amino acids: CASSASGSTDTQYF.